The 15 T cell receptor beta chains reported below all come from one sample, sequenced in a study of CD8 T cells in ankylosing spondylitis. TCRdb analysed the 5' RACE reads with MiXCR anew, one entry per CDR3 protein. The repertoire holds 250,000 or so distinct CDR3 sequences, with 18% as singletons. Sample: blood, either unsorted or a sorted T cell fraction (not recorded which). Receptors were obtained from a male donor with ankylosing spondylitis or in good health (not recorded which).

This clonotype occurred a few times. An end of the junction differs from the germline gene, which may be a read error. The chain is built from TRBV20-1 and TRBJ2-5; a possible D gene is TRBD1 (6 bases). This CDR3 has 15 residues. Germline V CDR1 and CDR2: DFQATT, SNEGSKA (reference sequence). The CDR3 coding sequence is TGCAGTGCTAGAGATGGGGCAGGGGCAGACGAGACCCAGTACTTT. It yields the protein CSARDGAGADETQYF.

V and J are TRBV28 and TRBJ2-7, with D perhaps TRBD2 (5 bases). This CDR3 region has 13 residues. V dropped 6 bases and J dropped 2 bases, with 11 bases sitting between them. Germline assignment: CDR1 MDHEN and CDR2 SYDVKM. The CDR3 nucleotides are TGTGCCAGCAGATCACTAGAGGCCTACGAGCAGTACTTC. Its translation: CASRSLEAYEQYF. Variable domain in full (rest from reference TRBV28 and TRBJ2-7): DVKVTQSSRYLVKRTGEKVFLECVQDMDHENMFWYRQDPGLGLRLIYFSYDVKMKEKGDIPEGYSVSREKKERFSLILESASTNQTSMYLCASRSLEAYEQYFGPGTRLTVT.

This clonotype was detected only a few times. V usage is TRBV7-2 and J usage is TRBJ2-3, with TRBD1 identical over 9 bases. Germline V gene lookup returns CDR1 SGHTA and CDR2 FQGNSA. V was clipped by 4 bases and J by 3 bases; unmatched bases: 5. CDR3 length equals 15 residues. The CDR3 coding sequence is TGTGCCAGCAGCTGGGACAGGGCCCTAACAGATACGCAGTATTTT. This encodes CASSWDRALTDTQYF.

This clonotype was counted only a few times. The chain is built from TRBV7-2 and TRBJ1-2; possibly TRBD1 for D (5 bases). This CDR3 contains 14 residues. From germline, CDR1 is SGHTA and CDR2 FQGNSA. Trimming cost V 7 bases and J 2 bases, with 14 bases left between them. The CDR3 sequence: CASNRDGTNYGYTF. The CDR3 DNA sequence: TGTGCCAGCAACCGGGACGGCACAAACTATGGCTACACCTTC.

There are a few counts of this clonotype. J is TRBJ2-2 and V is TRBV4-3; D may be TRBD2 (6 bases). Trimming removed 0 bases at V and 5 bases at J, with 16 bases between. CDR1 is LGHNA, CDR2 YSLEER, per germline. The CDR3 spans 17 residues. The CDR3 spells CASSQDLAGSITGELFF. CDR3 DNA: TGCGCCAGCAGCCAAGATCTTGCGGGATCAATAACCGGGGAGCTGTTTTTT.

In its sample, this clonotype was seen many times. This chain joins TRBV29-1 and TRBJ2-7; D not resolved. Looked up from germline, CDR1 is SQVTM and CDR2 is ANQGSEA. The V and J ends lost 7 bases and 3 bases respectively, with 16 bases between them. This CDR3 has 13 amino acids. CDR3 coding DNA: TGCAGCGCGATAATCGGACGGAGCTACGAGCAGTACTTC. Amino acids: CSAIIGRSYEQYF.

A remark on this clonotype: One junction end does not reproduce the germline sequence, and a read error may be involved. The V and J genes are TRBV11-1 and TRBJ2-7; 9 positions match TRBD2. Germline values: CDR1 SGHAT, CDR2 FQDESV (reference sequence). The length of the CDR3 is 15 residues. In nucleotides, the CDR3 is TGTACCAGCAGCTTAGGACTAGCGCCTTCCTACGAGCAGTACTTC. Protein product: CTSSLGLAPSYEQYF.

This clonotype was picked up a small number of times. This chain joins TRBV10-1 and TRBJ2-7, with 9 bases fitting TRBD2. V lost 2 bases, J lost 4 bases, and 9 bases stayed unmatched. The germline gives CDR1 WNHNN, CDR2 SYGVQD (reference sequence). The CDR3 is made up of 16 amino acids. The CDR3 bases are TGCGCCAGCAGTGAGGGGGTAGCGGGAGACTTTTACGAGCAGTACTTC. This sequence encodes CASSEGVAGDFYEQYF.

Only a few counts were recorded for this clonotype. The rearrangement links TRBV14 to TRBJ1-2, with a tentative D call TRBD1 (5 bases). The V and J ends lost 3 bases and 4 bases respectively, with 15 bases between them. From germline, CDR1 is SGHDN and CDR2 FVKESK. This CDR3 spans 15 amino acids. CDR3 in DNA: TGTGCCAGCAGCCACGGTATAGAGGGGATCTATGGCTACACCTTC. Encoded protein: CASSHGIEGIYGYTF.

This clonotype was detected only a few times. The CDR3 spells CSVGFRLAGLSYNEQFF. CDR3 in DNA: TGCAGCGTTGGGTTTAGACTAGCGGGGCTCTCCTACAATGAGCAGTTCTTC. This chain links TRBV29-1 with TRBJ2-1; 11 bases line up with TRBD2. V lost 4 bases and J lost 0; bases outside the gene matches: 8. Germline loops: CDR1 SQVTM, CDR2 ANQGSEA. CDR3 length: 17 amino acids.

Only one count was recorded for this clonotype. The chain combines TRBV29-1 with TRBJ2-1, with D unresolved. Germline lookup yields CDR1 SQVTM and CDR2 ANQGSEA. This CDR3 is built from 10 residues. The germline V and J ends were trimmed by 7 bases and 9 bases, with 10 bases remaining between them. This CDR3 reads CSATFVEQFF. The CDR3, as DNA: TGCAGCGCTACCTTTGTTGAGCAGTTCTTC.

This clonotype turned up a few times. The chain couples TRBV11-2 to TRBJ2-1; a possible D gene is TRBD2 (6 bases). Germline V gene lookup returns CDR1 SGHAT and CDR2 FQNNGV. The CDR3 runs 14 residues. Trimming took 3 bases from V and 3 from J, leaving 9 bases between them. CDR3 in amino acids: CASSFPGLYNEQFF. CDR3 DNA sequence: TGTGCCAGCAGCTTCCCGGGACTCTACAATGAGCAGTTCTTC.

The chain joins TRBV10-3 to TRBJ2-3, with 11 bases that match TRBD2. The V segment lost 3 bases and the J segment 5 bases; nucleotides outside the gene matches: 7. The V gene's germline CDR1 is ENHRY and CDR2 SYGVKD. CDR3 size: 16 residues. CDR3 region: CAISDLLAGEEDTQYF. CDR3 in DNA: TGTGCCATCAGTGACCTACTAGCGGGAGAGGAAGATACGCAGTATTTT.

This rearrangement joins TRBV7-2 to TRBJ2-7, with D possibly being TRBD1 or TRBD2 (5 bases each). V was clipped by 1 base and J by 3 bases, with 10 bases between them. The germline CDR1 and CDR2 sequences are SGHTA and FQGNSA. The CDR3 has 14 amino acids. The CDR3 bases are TGTGCCAGCAGCTTAGGGGTGGGGGACTACGAGCAGTACTTC. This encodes CASSLGVGDYEQYF.

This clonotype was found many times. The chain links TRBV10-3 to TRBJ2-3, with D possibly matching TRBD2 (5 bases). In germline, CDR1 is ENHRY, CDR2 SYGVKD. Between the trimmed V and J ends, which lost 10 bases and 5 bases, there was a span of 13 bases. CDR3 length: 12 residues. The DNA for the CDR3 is TGTGCCACCCTCGGAGGTAGAGATACGCAGTATTTT. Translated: CATLGGRDTQYF.